Given below is one T cell receptor beta chain in context. The antigen it recognizes is unknown. The sample holds no much larger clone one base away, and base qualities are not on file. This entry belongs to a study of T cells in Graves' hyperthyroidism and ophthalmopathy (dated by TCRdb to the late 2010s). With regard to the full study: Peripheral blood was collected at initial diagnosis, before any treatment. To identify distinguishing TCR V-J signatures, a discovery cohort of some 100 patients was used, comprising 43 with Graves' ophthalmopathy and around 57 with stable Graves' hyperthyroidism. Whether ophthalmopathy could be predicted prospectively was tested in an independent validation cohort made up of fewer than 20 hyperthyroidism patients plus 17 patients who later progressed to ophthalmopathy. The 100 discovery patients were randomly split 7:3 into training and test sets. In addition, the study compared T-cell repertoires in thyroid tissue and in blood from five or six Graves' hyperthyroidism patients. After sampling, hyperthyroidism patients received methimazole starting at 30 mg daily, and ophthalmopathy patients received high-dose intravenous methylprednisolone. The paper describes TCR Vbeta CDR3 sequencing of about 140 peripheral blood samples, made up of some 42 ophthalmopathy patients, around 73 hyperthyroidism patients and around 17 progressor patients.

Amplification of TCR beta CDR3 regions was carried out from RNA transcripts. For the first round of RT-PCR on the TCR CDR3, the HTBI primer set was used together with the Qiagen OneStep RT-PCR kit. The libraries were constructed in a second round of multiplex PCR and then size-selected and purified. Libraries were sequenced paired-end with 100 bp reads on an Illumina HiSeq2000. In the paper's pipeline: SOAPnuke was used to process the raw data, with reads discarded if the reads contained adapters or uncalled bases, had a mean Phred below 15, or lacked an exact constant-primer or identifier match. COPE v1.2.5 was used to merge the high-quality paired reads, and each unique nucleotide sequence was defined as a clonotype. MiTCR v1.1 was used to align the clonotypes against IMGT TRBV, TRBD and TRBJ reference segments. The analysis was restricted to V-J combinations with a frequency above 0.0001, which together covered roughly 99% of the repertoires. The TCS score was defined as F50 (clonal expansion) divided by E x V (chaos), with BLOSUM62-based TCRdist calculated between CDR3 peptides within each V-J. Welch's t-statistics and random forest reduced around 520 V-J features to under 15, which were used in a naive Bayes classifier (R e1071). The public reads were reprocessed in TCRdb via fastp at Q25 and MiXCR, keeping in-frame beta chains. Every CDR3 protein is listed once, alongside the most common genes and DNA of its rows. These V and J calls rely on TCRdb rather than the paper's analysis. This sample comprises about 550,000 distinct CDR3 sequences, less than 25% of them detected only once. Together, the top ten hold less than 30% of the sample.

Broader findings and caveats from the paper: Sample size was not statistically predetermined, and investigators were not blinded to group allocation. During validation, the model predicted progression to ophthalmopathy a median of around 6 months ahead of onset, with around 71% sensitivity and roughly 72% specificity. Blood samples also contained most of the expanded thyroid clonotypes (frequency above 0.001), which suggests that blood repertoires may reflect thyroid immune responses. In cross-validation, a model built on a 13 V-J signature told ophthalmopathy apart from stable hyperthyroidism with approximately 91% sensitivity and 81% to 82% specificity, and in testing the same model reached 80%/75%.

Stable Graves' hyperthyroidism was defined as the absence of progression to ophthalmopathy over 18 months of follow-up. Hyperthyroidism patients were aged 18 to 65 years and newly diagnosed, with disease duration of less than 2 months. The study excluded patients with uncontrolled infections, other autoimmune diseases, pregnancy or lactation. Diagnoses relied on clinical symptoms, serum thyroxine and TRAb, thyroid ultrasound and orbital computed tomography. Ficoll-Paque density gradient centrifugation was used to isolate PBMCs from approximately 11 ml of fresh peripheral blood. Total RNA was extracted using Trizol reagent, and RNA quality was assessed on an Agilent 2100 Bioanalyzer. The TCR comes from a man between 18 and 29 years old with Graves' hyperthyroidism. The sequenced sample was blood.

The DNA is as follows: TGTGCCAGCAATGGGGGCGGGGAGACCCAGTACTTC. Its translation reads: CASNGGGETQYF. The V and J segments used are TRBV13 and TRBJ2-5, with a tentative D gene TRBD1 over 6 matching bases. Taken from the germline V gene (reference sequence), the CDR1 and CDR2 loops are PRHDT and FYEKMQ. Inclusive of the bounding cysteine and phenylalanine, the CDR3 is 12 residues long. The kept DNA is CDR3 alone, 36 bases in frame from the first base. V is pared back by 7 bases and J by 5 bases, with 11 bases lying between the germline termini. When the CDR3 is completed using the reference TRBV13 and TRBJ2-5 genes on either side, the full variable domain is AAGVIQSPRHLIKEKRETATLKCYPIPRHDTVYWYQQGPGQDPQFLISFYEKMQSDKGSIPDRFSAQQFSDYHSELNMSSLELGDSALYFCASNGGGETQYFGPGTRLLVL.